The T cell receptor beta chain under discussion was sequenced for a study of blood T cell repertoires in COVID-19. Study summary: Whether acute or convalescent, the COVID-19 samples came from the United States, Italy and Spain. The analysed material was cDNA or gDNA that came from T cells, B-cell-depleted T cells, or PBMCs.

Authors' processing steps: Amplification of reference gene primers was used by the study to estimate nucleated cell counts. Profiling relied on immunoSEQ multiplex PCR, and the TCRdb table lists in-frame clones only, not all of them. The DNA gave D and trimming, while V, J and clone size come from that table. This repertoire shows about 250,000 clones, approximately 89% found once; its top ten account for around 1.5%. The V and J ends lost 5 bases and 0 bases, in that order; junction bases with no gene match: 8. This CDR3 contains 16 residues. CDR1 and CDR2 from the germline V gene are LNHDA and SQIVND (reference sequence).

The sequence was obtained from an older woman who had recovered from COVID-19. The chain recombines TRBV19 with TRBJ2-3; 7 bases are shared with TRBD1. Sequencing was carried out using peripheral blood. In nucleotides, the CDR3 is TGTGCCAGTAGTCTCCGGACAGGACCTAGCACAGATACGCAGTATTTT. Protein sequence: CASSLRTGPSTDTQYF.